This TCR beta chain was profiled in a study of T cell clonotyping in hematopoietic cell transplantation. The CDR3 spans 13 residues. Germline V gene sequence: CDR1 SGDLS, CDR2 YYNGEE. V lost 6 bases and J 7 bases, leaving 17 bases between the germline ends. TCRdb's table, derived via immunoSEQ multiplex PCR, lists solely in-frame clones and lacks some. The top ten hold around 2.9% of the sample, which has about 43,000 clones, 85% seen once. Time point specified: recipient sample about 28 days before transplant, after cytoreduction. This sequence originates from a man aged 60 to 69 with acute myeloid leukemia. Some clones in this sample may be carry-over from other donors' samples. The starting material was peripheral blood mononuclear cells, obtained before stem cell transplant. This chain connects TRBV9 to TRBJ2-7; maybe TRBD1 (6 bases). The CDR3 DNA follows: TGTGCCAGCATGCGGCAGGGGATCGGAGAGCAGTACTTC. This encodes CASMRQGIGEQYF.